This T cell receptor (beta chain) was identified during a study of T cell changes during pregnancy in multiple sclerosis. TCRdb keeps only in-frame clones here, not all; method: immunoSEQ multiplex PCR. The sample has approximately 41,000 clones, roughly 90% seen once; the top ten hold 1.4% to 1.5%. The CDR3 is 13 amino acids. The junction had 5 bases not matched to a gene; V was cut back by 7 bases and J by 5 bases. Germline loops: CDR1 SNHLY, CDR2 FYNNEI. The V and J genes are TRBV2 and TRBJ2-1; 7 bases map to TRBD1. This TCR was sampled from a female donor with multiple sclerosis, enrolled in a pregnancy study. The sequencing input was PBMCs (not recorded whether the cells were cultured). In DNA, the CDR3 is TGTGCCAGCAAAGTGGACAGGAACAATGAGCAGTTCTTC. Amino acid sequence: CASKVDRNNEQFF.